The source of this TCR beta chain is a study of long-term antiretroviral therapy in people with HIV (dated by TCRdb to the early 2020s). Regarding the complete study: Collection of the earliest samples took place about a decade ahead of the 2015 WHO recommendation for immediate ART, at a time when ART was typically delayed until CD4 counts fell. A retrospective serial study tested whether ART initiation and durable HIV suppression were associated with changes in peripheral blood TRB repertoire composition and diversity. The cohort contributed 150 to 200 cryopreserved PBMC samples from a few dozen adults with confirmed HIV infection, collected serially over a mean of roughly 6 years (range 1-12). Of the 30 to 35 participants with HIV, about a dozen were female. No cross-contamination during QIAcube processing was shown when test extractions of a monoclonal T-cell line were performed alongside about 30 polyclonal samples. The paper as a whole reports these results and caveats: Inferences about post-ART repertoire changes are limited because no data were available on ART adherence, viral resistance or therapy changes. Starting ART was linked to a significant rise in TRB diversity, yet even after long-term ART the diversity remained significantly lower than in transplant donor controls. CDR3 length ranges in HIV repertoires were narrower than in controls, and network structure suggested an antigen-experienced repertoire with only a slight naive shift after ART. Because PBMC availability was limited, only the TCR beta chain was sequenced, with no alpha chain pairing. Because cell numbers in pre-ART samples were limited, unsorted PBMC were profiled instead of sorted CD4+ and CD8+ T cells. Expanded TRB clones identified before ART initiation dominated the repertoire at all time points, although this dominance fluctuated and declined in many PLHIV after ART. The samples span the years 2004 to 2017, and the ART regimens used may be less effective than current regimens.

The CDR3 numbers 12 residues from cysteine through phenylalanine. Only the CDR3 DNA is retained, 36 bases long and in frame from the first base. The germline V gene provides CDR1 SGDLS and CDR2 YYNGEE. V and J are truncated by 3 bases and 4 bases respectively, leaving an intervening sequence of 8 bases. A remark on this clone: The clone's antigen remains unknown. The sample holds no much larger clone one base away, and base qualities are not on file.

Sequencing of the TRB variable region was done with the immunoSEQ hsTCRB v3.0 assay at survey level resolution. TRB sequencing targeted a depth of about 40,000-55,000 T-cell genomes per sample. An Illumina MiSeq with a v3 150-cycle kit was used to sequence the pooled TRB libraries. Processing in the source paper ran as follows. Repertoire analysis was performed in R inside a reproducible Nextflow workflow that covered QC, data transformation and analysis. LymphoSeq2, an R package for AIRR-Seq data exploration, was used to implement custom analyses. A few samples that yielded fewer than 5000 total TRB sequences were excluded, so that 188 HIV repertoires were analyzed. Among the 180 to 200 retained HIV repertoires, some 60 were collected before ART initiation and around 130 after ART initiation. Repertoires were downsampled to 5000 TRB nucleotide sequences, and summary statistics were averaged over 100 downsampling iterations. The analysis kept only TRB sequences whose CDR3 regions were at least seven amino acids long. Diversity was assessed using a clonality score derived from Shannon entropy and using the Gini coefficient. In repertoire networks, the top 5000 CDR3 amino acid sequences were linked whenever an edit distance of one separated two sequences. For TRB CDR3 amino acid sequences, antigen specificity groups and MHC restriction were predicted with GLIPH2. To flag known CMV, EBV, HIV or tissue antigen associations, CDR3 amino acid sequences were matched against VDJdb and McPAS-TCR. Pre-ART, post-ART and control groups were compared with Wilcoxon signed-rank tests and Holm-Bonferroni correction. TCRdb took this table from immuneACCESS and kept in-frame rearrangements with V and J called. Such tables lack part of the clones; where checked against another copy, unresolved V genes explain under half of the gap, and the rest is unexplained. V and J calls and clone size follow that table, whereas D and trimming were derived from the DNA. The sample includes 20,000 to 25,000 clones, with over 80% observed a single time. The ten largest clones take up 8.5% to 10% of the sample.

To be included, a participant needed at least one PBMC sample from before ART initiation plus at least two post-ART samples. Every participant with HIV received treatment in the United States of America. Before DNA extraction, cryopreserved samples of roughly 0.95-10 million PBMC were thawed and washed. At the time of the earliest PBMC sample, participants with HIV were aged between about 20 and 54 years. Each participant contributed PBMC samples from 1-4 timepoints before ART initiation and 2-8 timepoints after ART initiation, with a median of 7 samples. Serial HIV viral load, CD4+ T-cell count, ART history and demographic data were obtained for every participant. Genomic DNA was extracted from unsorted PBMC with a Qiagen kit on a QIAcube, processed in batches of 12 samples.

Sequences were derived from unsorted PBMCs, sampled 1.2 years after starting antiretroviral therapy. The sequence was obtained from a woman in her 40s with HIV. The rearrangement combines TRBV9 with TRBJ2-7; no D gene can be assigned with confidence. The CDR3 loop reads CASSADGYEQYF. The sequenced DNA: TGTGCCAGCAGCGCCGACGGATACGAGCAGTACTTC.